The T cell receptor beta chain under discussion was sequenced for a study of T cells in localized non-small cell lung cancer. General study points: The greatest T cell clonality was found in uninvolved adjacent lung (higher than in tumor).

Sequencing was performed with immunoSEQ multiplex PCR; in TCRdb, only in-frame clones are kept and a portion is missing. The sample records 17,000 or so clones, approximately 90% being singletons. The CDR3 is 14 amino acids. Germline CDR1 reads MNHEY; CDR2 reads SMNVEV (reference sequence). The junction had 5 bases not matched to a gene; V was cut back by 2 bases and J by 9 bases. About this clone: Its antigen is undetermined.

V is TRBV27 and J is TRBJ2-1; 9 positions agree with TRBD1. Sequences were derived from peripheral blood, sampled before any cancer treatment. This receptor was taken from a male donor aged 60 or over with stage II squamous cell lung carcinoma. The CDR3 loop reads CASSLIGTGTEQFF. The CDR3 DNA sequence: TGTGCCAGCAGTTTAATAGGGACAGGGACTGAGCAGTTCTTC.